One T cell receptor beta chain is described in this entry. The data stem from a study of T cells in localized non-small cell lung cancer. The method was immunoSEQ multiplex PCR; TCRdb's version includes in-frame clones alone and lacks a portion of them. The table has more than 25,000 clones, 82% seen once. V lost 4 bases to trimming and J lost 0 bases, with 11 bases between them. CDR1 is SGHRS, CDR2 YFSETQ, per germline. The CDR3 sequence is 15 residues long. This sequence was found in a woman aged 40 to 75 with stage I lung adenocarcinoma. Material: peripheral blood, obtained before any cancer treatment. J is TRBJ2-1 and V is TRBV5-1; maybe TRBD2 (5 bases). The CDR3 loop reads CASSPLGSSYNEQFF. In nucleotides, the CDR3 is TGCGCCAGCAGCCCTTTGGGGAGCTCCTACAATGAGCAGTTCTTC.